This T cell receptor beta chain was identified during a study of OX40 agonist ivuxolimab in advanced cancers. Study background: Partial responses were achieved by three patients, of whom one had hepatocellular carcinoma and two had cutaneous melanoma. Study-wide points: On average, a greater number of expanded clones characterised CD8+ T cells relative to CD4+. At 0.1 to 3.0 mg/kg and by week 6, CD4+ and CD8+ T cells in the blood had expanded clonally.

This clone was detected once. Its antigen is as yet unknown. Sequencing was performed with immunoSEQ multiplex PCR; in TCRdb, only in-frame clones are kept and a portion is missing. The table records about 59,000 clones, over 75% of them present only once. After removal of 2 bases from V and 0 bases from J, the junction contained 4 bases not matched to a gene. CDR1 is GTSNPN, CDR2 SVGIG, per germline (reference sequence). The CDR3 has 16 amino acids. The sequencing used CD4+ or CD8+ T cells sorted from blood, collected in a trial of the OX40 agonist ivuxolimab. The chain recombines TRBV30 with TRBJ2-3; 11 bases align to TRBD2. The TCR sequence derives from an adult with an advanced solid tumor such as melanoma, head and neck, liver or kidney cancer. CDR3 protein: CAWSQTSGGSTDTQYF. In nucleotides, the CDR3 is TGTGCCTGGAGTCAAACTAGCGGGGGTAGCACAGATACGCAGTATTTT.